This T cell receptor (beta chain) was identified in a study of cytomegalovirus exposure and HLA in healthy donors. Study information: There were 65 million to 85 million unique TCRs (from HLA-typed donors) in an early data release.

PCR involved 60 Vbeta and 13 Jbeta primers. The repertoire was sequenced with immunoSEQ multiplex PCR; TCRdb's copy has only in-frame clones and lacks some. The data show some 150,000 clones, with around 70% seen just once and roughly 2.2% held by the top ten. Germline lookup yields CDR1 MNHEY and CDR2 SVGAGI. V shed 6 bases and J 2 bases; nucleotides not matched to a gene: 2. This CDR3 contains 13 residues. The sequence was obtained from a man aged 25 to 40 in good health and CMV-seronegative. Material: PBMCs. This sequence joins TRBV6-5 and TRBJ2-7; 9 bases map to TRBD1. CDR3 nucleotide sequence: TGTGCCAGCAGGGGGACAGGGACCTACGAGCAGTACTTC. This gives the protein CASRGTGTYEQYF.